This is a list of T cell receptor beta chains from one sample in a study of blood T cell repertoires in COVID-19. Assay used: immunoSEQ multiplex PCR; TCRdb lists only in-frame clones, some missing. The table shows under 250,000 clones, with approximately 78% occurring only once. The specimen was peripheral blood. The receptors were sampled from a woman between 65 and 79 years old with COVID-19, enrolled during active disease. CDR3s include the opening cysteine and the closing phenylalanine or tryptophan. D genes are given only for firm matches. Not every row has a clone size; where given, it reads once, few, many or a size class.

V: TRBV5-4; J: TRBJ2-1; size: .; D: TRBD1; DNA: TGTGCCAGCAGCTGGACAGGGGACAATGGGCAGTTCTTC; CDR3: CASSWTGDNGQFF
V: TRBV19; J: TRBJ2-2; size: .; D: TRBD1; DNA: TGTGCCAGTACAGACAGGGGATTAACGGCCGGGGAGCTGTTTTTT; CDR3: CASTDRGLTAGELFF
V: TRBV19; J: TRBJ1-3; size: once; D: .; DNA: TGTGCCAGTAGTATCCTTCCCGATCGACTCGGAAACACCATATATTTT; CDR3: CASSILPDRLGNTIYF
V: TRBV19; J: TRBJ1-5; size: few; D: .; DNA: TGTGCCAGTAGAGATAGGGTGGGAGGGTATAGCAATCAGCCCCAGCATTTT; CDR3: CASRDRVGGYSNQPQHF
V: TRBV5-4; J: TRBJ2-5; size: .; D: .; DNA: TGTGCCAGCCATGAGACGGGACTGGAAGAGACCCAGTACTTC; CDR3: CASHETGLEETQYF
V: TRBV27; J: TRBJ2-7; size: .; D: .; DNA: TGTGCCAGCAGTTTAGGACAGTTTGCATCTGGTCTGTACTTC; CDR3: CASSLGQFASGLYF
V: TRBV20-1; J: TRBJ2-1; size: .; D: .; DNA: TGCAGTGCTGGTGTGGAGAGAAGTGAGCAGTTCTTC; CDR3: CSAGVERSEQFF
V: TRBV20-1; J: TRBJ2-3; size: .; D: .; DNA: TGCAGTGCTCTTATATCAGATACGCAGTATTTT; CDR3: CSALISDTQYF
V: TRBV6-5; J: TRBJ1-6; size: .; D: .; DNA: TGTGCCAGCAGTTACTCGAGGCAGCTCTATAATTCACCCCTCCACTTT; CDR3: CASSYSRQLYNSPLHF
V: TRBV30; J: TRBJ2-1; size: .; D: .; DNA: TGTGCCTGGAGTGATTCAGTCTACAATGAGCAGTTCTTC; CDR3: CAWSDSVYNEQFF
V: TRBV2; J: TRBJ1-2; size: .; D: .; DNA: TGTGCCAGCAGCCCGGGTCCTGCCTATGGCTACACCTTC; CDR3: CASSPGPAYGYTF
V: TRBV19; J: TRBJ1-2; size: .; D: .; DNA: TGTGCCAGTAATGCCGGGCGGACTGTAGAGGGCTACACCTTC; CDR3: CASNAGRTVEGYTF
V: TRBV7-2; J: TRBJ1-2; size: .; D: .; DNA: TGTGCCAGCAGCTTAGACCAGGGGAAAGGCTATGGCTACACCTTC; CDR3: CASSLDQGKGYGYTF
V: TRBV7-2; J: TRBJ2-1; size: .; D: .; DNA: TGTGCCAGCAGCTTATTACCGCGGAATGAGCAGTTCTTC; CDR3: CASSLLPRNEQFF
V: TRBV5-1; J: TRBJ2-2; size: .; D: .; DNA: TGCGCCAGCAGCTTCGAGGGGAACACCGGGGAGCTGTTTTTT; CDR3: CASSFEGNTGELFF
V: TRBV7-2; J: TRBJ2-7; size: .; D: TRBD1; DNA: TGTGCCAGCAGCCTGACAGGGTTCGTGGGCGAGCAGTACTTC; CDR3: CASSLTGFVGEQYF
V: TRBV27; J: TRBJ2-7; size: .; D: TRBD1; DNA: TGTGCCAGCAGTTCTCCTCTCAGGGGGAGCTCCTACGAGCAGTACTTC; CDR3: CASSSPLRGSSYEQYF
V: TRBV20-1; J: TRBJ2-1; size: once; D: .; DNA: TGCAGTGCTAGTCGAGTAGAATACAATGAGCAGTTCTTC; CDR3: CSASRVEYNEQFF
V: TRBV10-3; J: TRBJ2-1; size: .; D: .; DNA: TGTGCCATCAGTGAGTCGGCTCCCTACAATGAGCAGTTCTTC; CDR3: CAISESAPYNEQFF
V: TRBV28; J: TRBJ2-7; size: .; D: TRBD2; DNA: TGTGCCAGCAGTTCGGGACTAGCGGCAGTCTACGAGCAGTACTTC; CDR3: CASSSGLAAVYEQYF
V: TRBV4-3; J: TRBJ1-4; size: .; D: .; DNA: TGCGCCAGCAGCCAGAAGGGGCCCTCCCATGAAAAACTGTTTTTT; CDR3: CASSQKGPSHEKLFF
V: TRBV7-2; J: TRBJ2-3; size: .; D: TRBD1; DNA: TGTGCCAGCAGCTTAGCTCCACAGGGGGCGGGGGTGAATACGCAGTATTTT; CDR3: CASSLAPQGAGVNTQYF
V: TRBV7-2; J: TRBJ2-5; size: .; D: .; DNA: TGTGCCAGCAGCTGGGGGGGGGCTAACCAAGAGACCCAGTACTTC; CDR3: CASSWGGANQETQYF
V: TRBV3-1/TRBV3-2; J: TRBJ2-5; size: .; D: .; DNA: TGTGCCAGCAGCCGAGGAGAGACCCAGTACTTC; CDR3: CASSRGETQYF
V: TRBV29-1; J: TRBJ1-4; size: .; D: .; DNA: TGCAGCGTTAAACAGTCGAGTGAAAAACTGTTTTTT; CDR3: CSVKQSSEKLFF
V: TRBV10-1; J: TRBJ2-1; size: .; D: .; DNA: TGCGCCAGCAGGAGGGGGACGGGGAAGCAGTTCTTC; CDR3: CASRRGTGKQFF
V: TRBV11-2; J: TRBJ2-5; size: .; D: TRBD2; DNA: TGTGCCAGCAGCCGCCCCGAGTGGCCTAGCGGGAAAGAGACCCAGTACTTC; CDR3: CASSRPEWPSGKETQYF
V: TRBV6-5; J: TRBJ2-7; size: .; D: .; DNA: TGTGCCACCAGGGGACTTTCGCCATCCTACGAGCAGTACTTC; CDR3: CATRGLSPSYEQYF
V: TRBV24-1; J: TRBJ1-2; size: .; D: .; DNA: TGTGCCACCGGGAGCGGCGGGGGCTACACCTTC; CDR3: CATGSGGGYTF
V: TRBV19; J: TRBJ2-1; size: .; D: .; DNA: TGTGCCAGTAGCGTCGGAGACTCCTACAATGAGCAGTTCTTC; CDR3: CASSVGDSYNEQFF
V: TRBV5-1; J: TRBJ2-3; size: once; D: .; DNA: TGCGCCAGCAGCTTTGGGCGAAGCTCCTCGATAGATACGCAGTATTTT; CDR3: CASSFGRSSSIDTQYF
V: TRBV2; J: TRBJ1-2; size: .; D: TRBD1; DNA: TGTGCCAGCGGGGGTGGGACAGGTGGTCCCACTGGGTATGGCTACACCTTC; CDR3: CASGGGTGGPTGYGYTF
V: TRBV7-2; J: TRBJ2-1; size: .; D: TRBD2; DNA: TGTGCCAGCAGCTTAGTTGGACTAGCGGGAGGAGGCGCCTACAATGAGCAGTTCTTC; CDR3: CASSLVGLAGGGAYNEQFF
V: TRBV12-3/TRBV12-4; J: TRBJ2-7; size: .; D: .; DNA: TGTGCCACCCCAGGCCGAAGCGAGCAGTACTTC; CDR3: CATPGRSEQYF
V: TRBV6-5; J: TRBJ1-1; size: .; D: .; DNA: TGTGCCAGCAGTCCAGTGAACACTGAAGCTTTCTTT; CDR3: CASSPVNTEAFF
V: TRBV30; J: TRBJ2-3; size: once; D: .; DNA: TGTGCCTGGAGTGTAGGCGGGGACTTCGGTACGCAGTATTTT; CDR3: CAWSVGGDFGTQYF
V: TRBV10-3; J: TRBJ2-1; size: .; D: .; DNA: TGTGCCATCAGTGCAGATCCCTACAATGAGCAGTTCTTC; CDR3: CAISADPYNEQFF
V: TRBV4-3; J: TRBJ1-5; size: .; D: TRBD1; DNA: TGCGCCAGCAGCCCAAACAGGGGAATTCAGCCCCAGCATTTT; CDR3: CASSPNRGIQPQHF
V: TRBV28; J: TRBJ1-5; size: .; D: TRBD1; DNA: TGTGCCAGCAGAAACCTCGGGACAGGGGGGCAGCCCCAGCATTTT; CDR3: CASRNLGTGGQPQHF
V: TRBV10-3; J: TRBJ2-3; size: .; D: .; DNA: TGTGCCATCAGTGTAGGACTTGGCACAGATACGCAGTATTTT; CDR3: CAISVGLGTDTQYF
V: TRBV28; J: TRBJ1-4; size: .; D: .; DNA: TGTGCCAGCAGTTTCGGTGAAAAACTGTTTTTT; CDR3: CASSFGEKLFF
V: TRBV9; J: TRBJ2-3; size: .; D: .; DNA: TGTGCCAGCAGCCTAGGGTCGGGGGTCAGGCACACAGATACGCAGTATTTT; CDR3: CASSLGSGVRHTDTQYF
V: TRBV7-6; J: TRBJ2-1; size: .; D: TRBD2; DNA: TGTGCCAGCAGCTTCACTGCGGGAGGTAACAATGAGCAGTTCTTC; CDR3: CASSFTAGGNNEQFF
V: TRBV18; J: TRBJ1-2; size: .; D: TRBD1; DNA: TGTGCCAGCTCACTATTCGGACAGGGGATCTATGGCTACACCTTC; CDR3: CASSLFGQGIYGYTF
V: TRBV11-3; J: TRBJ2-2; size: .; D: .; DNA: TGTGCCAGCAGCAGAGTTCGCGGGGCGGCCGGGGAGCTGTTTTTT; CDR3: CASSRVRGAAGELFF
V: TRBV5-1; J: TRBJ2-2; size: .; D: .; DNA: TGCGCCAGCTGGAGGGACCCTGGGACCGGGGAGCTGTTTTTT; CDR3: CASWRDPGTGELFF
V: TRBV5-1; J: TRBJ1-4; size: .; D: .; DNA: TGCGCCAGCAGCTTGGATCCAGGGCAGAATGAAAAACTGTTTTTT; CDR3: CASSLDPGQNEKLFF
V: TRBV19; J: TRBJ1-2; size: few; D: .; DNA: TGTGCCAGTAATCAGGAGGAGGGTGGAGGATATGGCTACACCTTC; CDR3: CASNQEEGGGYGYTF
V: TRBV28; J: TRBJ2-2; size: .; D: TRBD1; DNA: TGTGCCAGCAGTCGACAGGGGGCTCAATCCGGGGAGCTGTTTTTT; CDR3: CASSRQGAQSGELFF
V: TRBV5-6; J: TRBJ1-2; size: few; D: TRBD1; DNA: TGTGCCAGCAGCTCCTGGGACAGGGCAAATGGCTACACCTTC; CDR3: CASSSWDRANGYTF
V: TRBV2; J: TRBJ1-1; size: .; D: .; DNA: TGTGCCAGCAGCGGAATTTTACAGGGTGCTGAAGCTTTCTTT; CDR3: CASSGILQGAEAFF
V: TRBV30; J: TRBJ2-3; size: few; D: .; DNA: TGTGCCTGGAGTGTCCCGACAGGCAAACTAGATACGCAGTATTTT; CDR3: CAWSVPTGKLDTQYF
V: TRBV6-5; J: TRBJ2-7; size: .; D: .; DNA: TGTGCCAGCACGAGCGGATTGAACGAGCAGTACTTC; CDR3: CASTSGLNEQYF
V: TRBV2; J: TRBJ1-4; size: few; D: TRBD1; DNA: TGTGCCAGCAGTGTGGACAGGGGTGAAAAACTGTTTTTT; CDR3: CASSVDRGEKLFF
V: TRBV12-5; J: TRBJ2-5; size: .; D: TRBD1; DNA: TGTGCTAGTTCTGGGGGGGACAGGGCAGAGACCCAGTACTTC; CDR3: CASSGGDRAETQYF